The 31 T cell receptor beta chains below were found in one sample sequenced in a study of glioma-infiltrating T cells. Using RNA template, CDR3s of TCR alpha and beta were amplified with iRepertoire arm-PCR. A single record per CDR3 protein comes from TCRdb applying MiXCR to the multiplex PCR reads. In the table there are 150,000 to 200,000 distinct CDR3 sequences, about 32% of which are singletons. The sequenced sample consisted of glioma tissue, nonneoplastic brain tissue, or PBMCs (not recorded which). The receptors come from a human donor with low-grade glioma or glioblastoma, undergoing nonglioma brain surgery, or in good health (not recorded which).

This clonotype was seen many times. V usage is TRBV6-1 and J usage is TRBJ2-5; tentatively, D is TRBD1 or TRBD2 (5 bases each). From germline, CDR1 is MNHNS and CDR2 SASEGT. CDR3 size: 13 residues. The germline V and J ends were trimmed by 11 bases and 2 bases, with 15 bases remaining between them. CDR3 residues: CACRGRTQETQYF. CDR3 sequence (DNA): TGTGCCTGCCGGGGCCGGACACAAGAGACCCAGTACTTC.

In this sample, this clonotype turned up many times. The genes are TRBV27 and TRBJ2-3, with D perhaps matching TRBD2 (5 bases). Germline V gene sequence: CDR1 MNHEY, CDR2 SMNVEV (reference sequence). The CDR3 is 17 residues long. With 6 bases removed from V and 0 bases from J, the gap between germline ends came to 19 bases. The CDR3 loop is CASSPVAGHTSTDTQYF. CDR3 nucleotide sequence: TGTGCCAGCAGCCCCGTTGCGGGTCATACTAGCACAGATACGCAGTATTTT.

This clonotype was observed many times. The chain combines TRBV4-1 with TRBJ1-3; D gene ambiguous. CDR3 length: 12 residues. From germline, CDR1 is MGHRA and CDR2 YSYEKL. V lost 2 bases, J lost 4 bases, and 3 bases lay in between. This chain's CDR3 is CASSQRGNTIYF. The DNA for the CDR3 is TGCGCCAGCAGCCAAAGGGGAAACACCATATATTTT.

About this clonotype itself: This sequence may be a read error, since a much larger clone differs from it by one base. The genes are TRBV7-9 and TRBJ1-4; unclear D gene. Germline V gene data show CDR1 as SEHNR and CDR2 as FQNEAQ (reference sequence). The CDR3 spans 14 residues. The CDR3 region is CASSRYATNEKLSF. The CDR3 DNA is TGTGCCAGCAGCCGGTACGCAACTAATGAAAAACTGTCTTTT.

The chain joins TRBV28 to TRBJ2-5; tentatively, D is TRBD1 (6 bases). The germline gives CDR1 MDHEN, CDR2 SYDVKM. Trimming cost V 7 bases and J 9 bases, with 21 bases left between them. This CDR3 is built from 14 residues. This CDR3 reads CASISGQNKMPQYF. In DNA form, the CDR3 reads TGTGCCAGCATATCAGGACAGAACAAGATGCCCCAGTACTTC.

In this sample, this clonotype turned up many times. J is TRBJ2-5 and V is TRBV7-2; D is unresolved. CDR3 size: 13 residues. In germline, CDR1 is SGHTA, CDR2 FQGNSA. Trimming left V 8 bases short and J 2 bases short, with 12 bases between. This CDR3 reads CASGKFGQETQYF. The CDR3 DNA follows: TGTGCCAGCGGCAAGTTCGGACAAGAGACCCAGTACTTC.

A remark on this clonotype: Just one base apart from a much larger clone, this may be a read error. V is TRBV6-1 and J is TRBJ2-7, with D unclear. Trimming stripped 7 bases from V and 2 bases from J, with 9 bases between. The germline gives CDR1 MNHNS, CDR2 SASEGT. This CDR3 spans 12 amino acids. CDR3 residues: CASNGWTYEQYF. CDR3 nucleotides: TGTGCCAGCAACGGATGGACCTACGAGCAGTACTTC.

The V and J genes are TRBV7-9 and TRBJ1-2; D not certain. The CDR3 contains 15 residues. Germline CDR1 and CDR2: SEHNR and FQNEAQ (reference sequence). V shed 0 bases and J shed 1 base, with 9 bases lying between them. As DNA, the CDR3 is TGTGCCAGCAGCTTAGCAACTTCCTATAACTATGGCTACACCTTC. Its translation: CASSLATSYNYGYTF. Based on the CDR3 plus reference TRBV7-9 and TRBJ1-2, the full variable domain is DTGVSQNPRHKITKRGQNVTFRCDPISEHNRLYWYRQTLGQGPEFLTYFQNEAQLEKSRLLSDRFSAERPKGSFSTLEIQRTEQGDSAMYLCASSLATSYNYGYTFGSGTRLTVV.

The chain carries TRBV18 and TRBJ2-6; no definite D call. The CDR3 is 14 residues long. From germline, CDR1 is KGHSH and CDR2 LQKENI. V was clipped by 4 bases and J by 3 bases, with 7 bases between them. The chain's CDR3 is CASSLTDGANVLTF. The CDR3 region has the DNA TGTGCCAGCTCACTTACAGATGGGGCCAACGTCCTGACTTTC.

This clonotype was seen many times. V is TRBV7-9 and J is TRBJ2-3; perhaps D is TRBD1 or TRBD2 (5 bases each). Germline-derived CDR1 and CDR2 are SEHNR and FQNEAQ (reference sequence). Trimming shortened V by 4 bases and J by 6 bases, and 20 bases separated the two germline ends. This CDR3 has 16 amino acids. Here the CDR3 reads CASSSRPGPQRDTQYF. Here the CDR3 DNA reads TGTGCCAGCAGCTCGCGGCCGGGACCGCAACGGGATACGCAGTATTTT.

This clonotype was seen repeatedly, ten times or more. V is TRBV18 and J is TRBJ1-4; the D gene is possibly TRBD1 (5 bases). There are 13 residues in the CDR3. Deletions cut 3 bases from V and 6 bases from J, with 8 bases between. Germline CDR1 KGHSH, CDR2 LQKENI. In DNA form, the CDR3 reads TGTGCCAGCTCACCTCGAGGGGATGAAAAACTGTTTTTT. Its protein is CASSPRGDEKLFF.

This rearrangement joins TRBV5-6 to TRBJ1-2; D unresolved. The germline CDR1 and CDR2 sequences are SGHDT and YYEEEE. This CDR3 is 12 amino acids long. Trimming stripped 9 bases from V and 5 bases from J, with 14 bases between. CDR3 loop: CATQLFGYGYTF. CDR3 nucleotides: TGTGCCACCCAGCTGTTCGGTTATGGCTACACCTTC.

In this sample, this clonotype turned up many times. The chain combines TRBV5-4 with TRBJ2-5, with D uncertain. V gave up 0 bases and J gave up 6 bases, with 9 bases separating them. Germline CDR1 and CDR2: SGHNT and YYREEE (reference sequence). The CDR3 loop spans 13 amino acids. The CDR3 region is CASSLAGSKTQYF. The CDR3 DNA reads as TGTGCCAGCAGCTTGGCGGGTTCAAAGACCCAGTACTTC. Full variable domain (outside the CDR3, taken from reference TRBV5-4 and TRBJ2-5): ETGVTQSPTHLIKTRGQQVTLRCSSQSGHNTVSWYQQALGQGPQFIFQYYREEENGRGNFPPRFSGLQFPNYSSELNVNALELDDSALYLCASSLAGSKTQYFGPGTRLLVL.

This clonotype was recorded at least ten times. The chain combines TRBV27 with TRBJ1-6, with a weak D call TRBD1 (5 bases). V gave up 6 bases and J gave up 6 bases, with 9 bases separating them. CDR1 and CDR2 (germline): MNHEY, SMNVEV (reference sequence). The CDR3 consists of 13 residues. CDR3 DNA sequence: TGTGCCAGCAGGACGGGGGGTAATTCACCCCTCCACTTT. It codes for CASRTGGNSPLHF.

The genes are TRBV6-1 and TRBJ1-2; TRBD1 matches 8 bases. Germline lookup yields CDR1 MNHNS and CDR2 SASEGT. The trim removed 1 base at V and 7 bases at J, leaving 5 bases unmatched. The CDR3 covers 14 residues. The CDR3: CASSEGAGGVGYTF. The CDR3 DNA sequence: TGTGCCAGCAGTGAAGGGGCAGGGGGCGTTGGCTACACCTTC.

At least ten counts were recorded for this clonotype. In DNA form, the CDR3 reads TGTGCCATCAGCATCCGGGACAGAAGTTATAATTCACCCCTCCACTTT. Amino acids: CAISIRDRSYNSPLHF. The chain employs TRBV10-3 and TRBJ1-6; 7 nucleotides match TRBD1. In germline, CDR1 is ENHRY, CDR2 SYGVKD. The CDR3 extends over 16 amino acids. V shed 6 bases, J shed 4 bases, and the junction held 9 bases outside the gene matches.

This clonotype showed up just a few times. This chain links TRBV19 with TRBJ1-4; possible D gene TRBD1, 5 bases. Germline lookup yields CDR1 LNHDA and CDR2 SQIVND (reference sequence). The CDR3 has 15 amino acids. Trimming removed 7 bases at V and 4 bases at J, with 16 bases between. CDR3 loop: CASTPRGRNNEKLFF. CDR3 DNA: TGTGCCAGTACCCCCCGGGGCAGAAATAATGAAAAACTGTTTTTT.

In its sample, this clonotype was seen a few times. The chain employs TRBV12-3 or TRBV12-4 and TRBJ2-7; no reliable D call. This CDR3 has 14 residues. Trimming took off 5 bases at V and 1 base at J, with 12 bases between the two ends. CDR3 DNA sequence: TGTGCCAGCAGTCCTATAAGTGCGTCCTACGAGCAGTACTTC. Translation: CASSPISASYEQYF.

This clonotype was recorded many times. The V and J genes are TRBV28 and TRBJ1-2, with 7 bases fitting TRBD1. V lost 3 bases to trimming and J lost 8 bases; unmatched junction nucleotides: 12. CDR1 MDHEN and CDR2 SYDVKM come from the germline V gene. CDR3 length: 15 residues. Written as DNA, the CDR3 is TGTGCCAGCAGTTTCGGTCTGGGCAGGGGGAGCGGCTACACCTTC. Amino acids: CASSFGLGRGSGYTF.

To note about this clonotype: The conserved closing phenylalanine or tryptophan is absent in this CDR3, likely reflecting a read error. The chain uses TRBV20-1 and TRBJ2-7; D might be TRBD1 (6 bases). CDR1 is DFQATT, CDR2 SNEGSKA, per germline (reference sequence). CDR3 length: 11 residues. V was trimmed by 3 bases and J by 4 bases, leaving 7 bases between them. The CDR3 reads CSARGAYEQYP. CDR3 in DNA: TGCAGTGCTAGGGGGGCTTACGAGCAGTACCCC.

At least ten counts were recorded for this clonotype. This chain connects TRBV27 to TRBJ1-2; weak D call: TRBD1 (5 bases). The germline gives CDR1 MNHEY, CDR2 SMNVEV (reference sequence). The V end was cut by 5 bases, the J end by 8 bases, with 21 bases between. CDR3 length equals 15 residues. The CDR3 region has the DNA TGTGCCAGCAGTGACAGACTCAACCTTGAAGTAGGCTACACCTTC. As protein: CASSDRLNLEVGYTF.

The chain is built from TRBV11-2 and TRBJ2-3; no clear D gene. Germline CDR1 SGHAT, CDR2 FQNNGV. Trimming took off 0 bases at V and 2 bases at J, with 12 bases between the two ends. The CDR3 is made up of 16 amino acids. The DNA for the CDR3 is TGTGCCAGCAGCTTAGACCCCTCCTTCACCACAGATACGCAGTATTTT. Protein: CASSLDPSFTTDTQYF.

This chain joins TRBV28 and TRBJ2-7, with 12 nucleotides matching TRBD2. The CDR3 sequence is 18 residues long. Germline trimming cut 5 bases from V and 1 base from J; bases unmatched to any gene: 12. The V gene's germline CDR1 is MDHEN and CDR2 SYDVKM. Here the CDR3 DNA reads TGTGCCAGCAGTCTACTCGGACTAGCGGGAAGACGGTCCTACGAGCAGTACTTC. Amino acids: CASSLLGLAGRRSYEQYF. Complete variable domain (other parts from reference TRBV28 and TRBJ2-7): DVKVTQSSRYLVKRTGEKVFLECVQDMDHENMFWYRQDPGLGLRLIYFSYDVKMKEKGDIPEGYSVSREKKERFSLILESASTNQTSMYLCASSLLGLAGRRSYEQYFGPGTRLTVT.

A remark on this clonotype: Mismatch with germline at one junction end may stem from a read error. V and J are TRBV19 and TRBJ2-5, with D uncertain. Germline assignment: CDR1 LNHDA and CDR2 SQIVND (reference sequence). This CDR3 has 14 amino acids. This CDR3 is CASSIAHSQETKYF. The CDR3 DNA follows: TGTGCCAGTAGTATCGCACACAGTCAAGAGACCAAGTACTTC.

The chain joins TRBV6-5 to TRBJ2-7; TRBD1 matches at 9 bases. This CDR3 spans 13 amino acids. The V gene's germline CDR1 is MNHEY and CDR2 SVGAGI. With 6 bases clipped from V and 3 bases from J, the junction kept 3 bases outside the gene matches. The CDR3 sequence: CASRTTGGYEQYF. The CDR3 coding sequence is TGTGCCAGCAGAACGACAGGGGGCTACGAGCAGTACTTC.

This clonotype was found many times. The J gene is TRBJ2-7, the V gene TRBV7-9; 12 bases align to TRBD2. V dropped 5 bases and J dropped 3; count of bases not matched to a gene: 5. CDR3 length: 15 amino acids. CDR1 is SEHNR and CDR2 is FQNEAQ in the germline V gene (reference sequence). As DNA, the CDR3 is TGTGCCAGCAGCCGAACTAGCGGGAGGAGCTACGAGCAGTACTTC. Its protein is CASSRTSGRSYEQYF.

This clonotype was counted ten times or more. This chain links TRBV2 with TRBJ2-1; 15 bases match TRBD2. The CDR3 spans 17 residues. Germline V gene data show CDR1 as SNHLY and CDR2 as FYNNEI. Trimming took 6 bases from V and 8 from J; bases not matched to a gene: 11. In DNA, the CDR3 is TGTGCCAGCAGCGAATCCGCCGGGACTAGCGGGAGGTATGAGCAGTTCTTC. As protein: CASSESAGTSGRYEQFF.

This rearrangement joins TRBV29-1 to TRBJ2-3; 13 bases are shared with TRBD2. The CDR3 runs 15 residues. In germline, CDR1 is SQVTM, CDR2 ANQGSEA. Trimming took 6 bases from V and 0 from J; bases not matched to a gene: 3. CDR3 bases: TGCAGCGTCTGGGGACTAGCGGGGAGCACAGATACGCAGTATTTT. Protein product: CSVWGLAGSTDTQYF.

The rearrangement links TRBV19 to TRBJ1-2, with 9 bases matching TRBD1. CDR3 size: 15 residues. Germline CDR1 LNHDA, CDR2 SQIVND (reference sequence). V was pared by 4 bases and J by 8 bases, with 11 bases of the junction left unmatched. This CDR3 is CASSSLQDRGGGYTF. In DNA, the CDR3 is TGTGCCAGTAGTAGTCTTCAGGACAGGGGAGGAGGCTACACCTTC.

In regard to this clonotype: A much larger clone differs from this one at a single base, so this may be a read error. Written as DNA, the CDR3 is TGTGCCAGCGGTTTAATGGGCGGGATTGGGGATGAGCAGTTCTTC. Its protein product is CASGLMGGIGDEQFF. The chain combines TRBV12-3 or TRBV12-4 with TRBJ2-1; weak D call: TRBD2 (6 bases). The CDR3 totals 15 residues.

In this sample, this clonotype turned up many times. The chain has TRBV18 and TRBJ1-2, with a possible D match to TRBD1 (6 bases). Germline V lookup: CDR1 KGHSH, CDR2 LQKENI. V was trimmed by 3 bases and J by 4 bases, leaving 15 bases between them. The CDR3 spans 15 residues. The CDR3 sequence: CASSPGADTLYGYTF. CDR3 in DNA: TGTGCCAGCTCACCGGGGGCTGACACCCTCTATGGCTACACCTTC.